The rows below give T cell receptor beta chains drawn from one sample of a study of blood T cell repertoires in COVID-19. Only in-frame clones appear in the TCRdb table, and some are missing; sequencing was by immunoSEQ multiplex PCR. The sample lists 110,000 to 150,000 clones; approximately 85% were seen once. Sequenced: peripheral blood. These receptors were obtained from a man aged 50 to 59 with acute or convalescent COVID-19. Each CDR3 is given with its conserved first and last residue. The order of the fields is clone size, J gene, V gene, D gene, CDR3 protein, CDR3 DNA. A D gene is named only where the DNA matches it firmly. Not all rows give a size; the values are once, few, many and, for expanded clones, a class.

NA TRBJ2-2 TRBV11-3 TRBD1 CASSSGTGGLGELFF TGTGCCAGCAGCTCCGGGACAGGGGGCCTCGGGGAGCTGTTTTTT
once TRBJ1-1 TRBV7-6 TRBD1 CASSWTGGAITEAFF TGTGCCAGCAGCTGGACAGGGGGCGCGATCACTGAAGCTTTCTTT
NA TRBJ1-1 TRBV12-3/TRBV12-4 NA CASRRQDTEAFF TGTGCCAGCAGAAGACAAGACACTGAAGCTTTCTTT
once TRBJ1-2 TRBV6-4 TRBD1 CASSGQGGYGYTF TGTGCCAGCAGCGGACAGGGAGGGTATGGCTACACCTTC
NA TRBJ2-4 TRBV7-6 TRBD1 CASSSRQGEAKNIQYF TGTGCCAGCAGCTCAAGACAGGGAGAGGCCAAAAACATTCAGTACTTC
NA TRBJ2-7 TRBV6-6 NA CASSYRSSYEQYF TGTGCCAGCAGTTACCGGTCCTCCTACGAGCAGTACTTC
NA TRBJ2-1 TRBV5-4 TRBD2 CASSLGLADEQFF TGTGCCAGCAGCTTGGGACTAGCGGATGAGCAGTTCTTC
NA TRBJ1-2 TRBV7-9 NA CASSPKSTRILYGYTF TGTGCCAGCAGCCCTAAGTCGACACGGATCCTCTATGGCTACACCTTC
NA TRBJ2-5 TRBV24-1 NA CATEELAQYF TGTGCCACCGAGGAGCTGGCCCAGTACTTC
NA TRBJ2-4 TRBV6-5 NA CASSPFGGNKNIQYF TGTGCCAGCAGTCCCTTCGGGGGAAACAAAAACATTCAGTACTTC
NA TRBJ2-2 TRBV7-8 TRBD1 CASSPTGAYTGELFF TGTGCCAGCAGCCCTACAGGGGCCTACACCGGGGAGCTGTTTTTT
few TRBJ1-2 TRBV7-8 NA CASSTRTGPIDGYTF TGTGCCAGCAGCACACGAACAGGGCCCATCGACGGCTACACCTTC
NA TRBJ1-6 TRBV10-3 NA CAIKTDTNSPLHF TGTGCCATCAAGACGGACACCAATTCACCCCTCCACTTT